This T cell receptor (beta chain) is drawn from a study of PD-L1 blockade in urothelial cancer. About the research overall: Prior exposure to chemotherapy in patients amounted to 0 to 3 regimens received. Blood drawn 3 weeks (second dose) and 6 weeks after treatment start was analyzed.

Germline lookup yields CDR1 LNHNV and CDR2 YYDKDF (reference sequence). V lost 8 bases and J 3 bases, leaving 8 bases between the germline ends. This CDR3 region has 12 residues. Time point in this sample: pretreatment peripheral blood. Sampling of each patient yielded between 1 and 8 specimens, collected pretreatment and on-treatment. The repertoire was sequenced with immunoSEQ multiplex PCR; TCRdb's copy has only in-frame clones and lacks some. The top ten hold about 9.4% of the sample, which has 45,000 to 55,000 clones, 79% seen once. This receptor was taken from a man in his 70s with urothelial cancer. Here the sequenced sample was PBMCs, taken around atezolizumab (anti-PD-L1) treatment. The rearrangement joins TRBV15 to TRBJ2-1; no reliable D call. CDR3 sequence (DNA): TGTGCCACCTCGGGTGGCTACAATGAGCAGTTCTTC. Translating it yields CATSGGYNEQFF.